This TCR beta chain was captured in a study of response to subunit inactivated influenza vaccine. This clonotype was seen more than once but under ten times. Antigen: not known. Study-level points and caveats: Authors suggested each seasonal influenza vaccination recruits few new T cells.

The CDR3 has 16 residues. Between the trimmed V and J ends, which lost 5 bases and 2 bases, there was a span of 19 bases. Germline V gene data show CDR1 as MNHEY and CDR2 as SVGAGI. One entry per CDR3 protein results from TCRdb running MiXCR on the RT-PCR reads. The sample lists approximately 680,000 distinct CDR3 sequences, roughly 14% occurring once. The chain links TRBV6-5 to TRBJ2-7; D unclear. The sequencing used PBMCs from blood, collected approximately 12 days after vaccination. The sequence was collected from a man between 45 and 60 years old who received an inactivated influenza vaccine. The CDR3 DNA is TGTGCCAGCAGTACCCGACTGATCTATGACCCCTACGAGCAGTACTTC. Encoded protein: CASSTRLIYDPYEQYF.